The T cell receptor beta chain under discussion was sequenced for a study of T-cell reconstitution after alpha-beta-depleted transplantation in children. Study-level points and caveats: Several hundred rapidly expanded clones from non-depleted graft cells reportedly supplied alpha-beta T cells about two months post-transplant. Day-60 TCRbeta diversity that was high in some patients was derived from surviving recipient T cells and thymic progenitors. T-cell numbers and diversity, one year after transplant, stemmed largely from T cells that were newly produced.

This clonotype was observed many times. The antigen remains unidentified. The CDR3 has 16 amino acids. Germline V lookup: CDR1 SGHKS, CDR2 YYEKEE (reference sequence). The V end lost 10 bases, the J end lost 1 base, and 21 bases lay between the germline ends. Preparation of the TCRbeta library involved a method that used unique molecular identifiers. From the PCR reads, TCRdb called clonotypes with MiXCR, one entry per CDR3 protein. The table lists about 350,000 distinct CDR3 sequences, 15% to 20% of them singletons. The sequence was collected from a male patient aged 2-15 years who had a stem cell transplant for acute lymphoblastic leukemia, so the T cells may come from the graft donor. Sequences were derived from PBMCs, mostly from graft donor cells, sampled 360 days after TCRalphabeta/CD19-depleted stem cell transplant. This chain links TRBV5-5 with TRBJ2-1; perhaps TRBD2 as D (5 bases). The chain's CDR3 is CAAVEAPDPSYNEQFF. CDR3 nucleotides: TGTGCCGCAGTGGAGGCCCCGGATCCGTCCTACAATGAGCAGTTCTTC.